This is a list of T cell receptor beta chains from one sample in a study of CD8 T cells in Susac syndrome. Using its own MiXCR run on the immunoSEQ multiplex PCR reads, TCRdb lists one record per CDR3 protein. Here the sample spans 250,000 or so distinct CDR3 sequences, 93% being singletons. Sequencing was carried out using CD4+ T cells from PBMCs. Receptors were obtained from a human donor with multiple sclerosis. The CDR3 runs from the conserved cysteine through the conserved F or W. D genes are given only for firm matches. Clone size, where shown, is once, few, many, or a class for clones that have expanded.

abundance: NA
j_gene: TRBJ2-2
d_gene: NA
v_gene: TRBV19
CDR3aa: CASSIEAGSGELFF
CDR3nt: TGTGCCAGTAGTATAGAGGCAGGGTCCGGGGAGCTGTTTTTT

abundance: NA
j_gene: TRBJ1-1
d_gene: NA
v_gene: TRBV7-8
CDR3aa: CASRFRGNTEAFF
CDR3nt: TGTGCCAGCAGATTCCGAGGGAACACTGAAGCTTTCTTT

abundance: NA
j_gene: TRBJ2-1
d_gene: TRBD1
v_gene: TRBV29-1
CDR3aa: CSVDRASFYNEQFF
CDR3nt: TGCAGCGTCGACAGGGCCTCCTTCTACAATGAGCAGTTCTTC

abundance: NA
j_gene: TRBJ1-1
d_gene: TRBD1
v_gene: TRBV12-3/TRBV12-4
CDR3aa: CASSFVRGRGNTEAFF
CDR3nt: TGTGCCAGCAGTTTTGTCAGGGGGCGAGGAAACACTGAAGCTTTCTTT

abundance: NA
j_gene: TRBJ2-5
d_gene: NA
v_gene: TRBV7-2
CDR3aa: CASSLVRSGTQYF
CDR3nt: TGTGCCAGCAGCTTAGTCCGGAGCGGGACCCAGTACTTC

abundance: NA
j_gene: TRBJ1-4
d_gene: TRBD1
v_gene: TRBV12-3/TRBV12-4
CDR3aa: CASSPTGVVENEKLFF
CDR3nt: TGTGCCAGCAGCCCAACAGGGGTGGTGGAAAATGAAAAACTGTTTTTT

abundance: NA
j_gene: TRBJ1-6
d_gene: TRBD1
v_gene: TRBV6-1
CDR3aa: CASSTTWGQGISPLHF
CDR3nt: TGTGCCAGCAGCACGACCTGGGGACAGGGAATCTCACCCCTCCACTTT

abundance: NA
j_gene: TRBJ1-1
d_gene: NA
v_gene: TRBV3-1
CDR3aa: CATADRNLNTEAFF
CDR3nt: TGTGCCACCGCCGACAGAAACTTGAACACTGAAGCTTTCTTT

abundance: NA
j_gene: TRBJ1-5
d_gene: NA
v_gene: TRBV4-1
CDR3aa: CASSQPGRGQPQHF
CDR3nt: TGCGCCAGCAGCCAACCGGGACGGGGTCAGCCCCAGCATTTT

abundance: NA
j_gene: TRBJ1-4
d_gene: NA
v_gene: TRBV7-9
CDR3aa: CASSLSGKLFF
CDR3nt: TGTGCCAGCAGCTTAAGCGGAAAACTGTTTTTT

abundance: once
j_gene: TRBJ2-2
d_gene: NA
v_gene: TRBV21-1
CDR3aa: CASTSTGDDGELFF
CDR3nt: TGTGCCAGCACCTCGACAGGGGACGACGGGGAGCTGTTTTTT

abundance: NA
j_gene: TRBJ1-1
d_gene: NA
v_gene: TRBV12-5
CDR3aa: CASGLGAGTEAFF
CDR3nt: TGTGCTAGTGGCCTGGGGGCTGGCACTGAAGCTTTCTTT

abundance: NA
j_gene: TRBJ1-5
d_gene: TRBD1
v_gene: TRBV15
CDR3aa: CATSRARTGNSNQPQHF
CDR3nt: TGTGCCACCAGCAGAGCCCGGACAGGGAATAGCAATCAGCCCCAGCATTTT

abundance: NA
j_gene: TRBJ2-4
d_gene: NA
v_gene: TRBV9
CDR3aa: CASSHPSDPKNIQYF
CDR3nt: TGTGCCAGCAGCCACCCTAGCGATCCCAAAAACATTCAGTACTTC

abundance: NA
j_gene: TRBJ2-1
d_gene: TRBD1
v_gene: TRBV3-1
CDR3aa: CASSSRQGAHNEQFF
CDR3nt: TGTGCCAGCAGCAGCCGACAGGGGGCCCACAATGAGCAGTTCTTC

abundance: NA
j_gene: TRBJ1-3
d_gene: NA
v_gene: TRBV28
CDR3aa: CASSARIGRSGNTIYF
CDR3nt: TGTGCCAGCAGTGCTCGGATCGGGAGATCTGGAAACACCATATATTTT

abundance: NA
j_gene: TRBJ1-3
d_gene: NA
v_gene: TRBV20-1
CDR3aa: CSASPPGSGNTIYF
CDR3nt: TGCAGTGCTAGCCCTCCCGGCTCTGGAAACACCATATATTTT

abundance: once
j_gene: TRBJ2-7
d_gene: NA
v_gene: TRBV5-1
CDR3aa: CASSLAVSSYEQYF
CDR3nt: TGCGCCAGCAGCTTGGCCGTCAGCTCCTACGAGCAGTACTTC

abundance: NA
j_gene: TRBJ1-1
d_gene: NA
v_gene: TRBV19
CDR3aa: CASTPEGGVEAFF
CDR3nt: TGTGCCAGTACTCCCGAGGGGGGGGTTGAAGCTTTCTTT

abundance: NA
j_gene: TRBJ1-1
d_gene: NA
v_gene: TRBV6-5
CDR3aa: CASRWNTEAFF
CDR3nt: TGTGCCAGCAGATGGAACACTGAAGCTTTCTTT

abundance: NA
j_gene: TRBJ2-3
d_gene: NA
v_gene: TRBV7-9
CDR3aa: CASAKPGLTDTQYF
CDR3nt: TGTGCCAGCGCGAAACCGGGACTCACAGATACGCAGTATTTT

abundance: NA
j_gene: TRBJ1-2
d_gene: NA
v_gene: TRBV28
CDR3aa: CASNLSAHSKDGYTF
CDR3nt: TGTGCCAGCAATTTATCGGCCCACTCTAAGGATGGCTACACCTTC

abundance: NA
j_gene: TRBJ1-1
d_gene: NA
v_gene: TRBV10-3
CDR3aa: CAISEGQPNTEAFF
CDR3nt: TGTGCCATCAGTGAGGGACAACCGAACACTGAAGCTTTCTTT

abundance: NA
j_gene: TRBJ1-1
d_gene: TRBD1
v_gene: TRBV28
CDR3aa: CASSFGDRPRAKAFF
CDR3nt: TGTGCCAGCAGTTTTGGGGACAGGCCGCGGGCGAAAGCTTTCTTT

abundance: NA
j_gene: TRBJ1-2
d_gene: TRBD1
v_gene: TRBV6-8
CDR3aa: CASSYRPPGQGDYYGYTF
CDR3nt: TGTGCCAGCAGTTACCGGCCTCCGGGACAGGGGGATTACTATGGCTACACCTTC

abundance: NA
j_gene: TRBJ2-4
d_gene: NA
v_gene: TRBV6-5
CDR3aa: CASSYSGQDEAKNIQYF
CDR3nt: TGTGCCAGCAGTTACTCAGGACAAGACGAAGCCAAAAACATTCAGTACTTC

abundance: NA
j_gene: TRBJ2-2
d_gene: NA
v_gene: TRBV9
CDR3aa: CASSVVGGVELFF
CDR3nt: TGTGCCAGCAGCGTAGTTGGCGGGGTAGAACTGTTTTTT

abundance: NA
j_gene: TRBJ2-7
d_gene: NA
v_gene: TRBV2
CDR3aa: CASSEAGTGEQYF
CDR3nt: TGTGCCAGCAGTGAAGCCGGGACGGGCGAGCAGTACTTC

abundance: NA
j_gene: TRBJ2-2
d_gene: NA
v_gene: TRBV23-1
CDR3aa: CASSQSGDLREPGELFF
CDR3nt: TGCGCCAGCAGTCAATCGGGGGACTTAAGGGAGCCCGGGGAGCTGTTTTTT

abundance: NA
j_gene: TRBJ2-2
d_gene: TRBD2
v_gene: TRBV2
CDR3aa: CASKGTSGHTGELFF
CDR3nt: TGTGCCAGCAAAGGCACTAGCGGACACACCGGGGAGCTGTTTTTT

abundance: NA
j_gene: TRBJ2-4
d_gene: TRBD2
v_gene: TRBV27
CDR3aa: CASKSLAGTKNIQYF
CDR3nt: TGTGCCAGCAAATCGCTAGCGGGTACCAAAAACATTCAGTACTTC

abundance: NA
j_gene: TRBJ1-2
d_gene: NA
v_gene: TRBV30
CDR3aa: CAWSVGHTNYGYTF
CDR3nt: TGTGCCTGGAGTGTGGGACACACCAACTATGGCTACACCTTC